This TCR beta chain was found in a study of siplizumab effects on memory and regulatory T cells. Study in general: Paired mixed lymphocyte reactions received either siplizumab at 1 ug/mL or no drug.

The V and J ends lost 5 bases and 5 bases, in that order; junction bases with no gene match: 7. Germline V gene lookup returns CDR1 LNHDA and CDR2 SQIVND (reference sequence). The CDR3 has 14 residues. Assay: immunoSEQ multiplex PCR; the TCRdb copy retains only in-frame clones and omits some. The data hold about 13,000 clones, with almost 40% observed a single time. The authors kept the mixed lymphocyte reaction cells in coculture at 37°C for roughly six days. Stimulator PBMCs carried Violet Dye, while responder PBMCs carried CFSE, combined at 1:1. Regarding this clone: What it binds is not known.

This clonotype was sampled from a human donor in good health; the cells came from an allogeneic mixed lymphocyte reaction. The gene calls are TRBV19 and TRBJ1-1; TRBD1 aligns across 8 bases. Sequenced sample: CFSE-low (dividing) CD8+ T cells sorted from an allogeneic mixed lymphocyte reaction. CDR3 protein: CASSLTGGWTEAFF. For the CDR3, the DNA is TGTGCCAGTAGTCTAACAGGGGGATGGACTGAAGCTTTCTTT.